The 17 T cell receptor beta chains listed next were all sequenced from one sample in a study of response to subunit inactivated influenza vaccine (dated by TCRdb to the late 2010s). The library was obtained by RT-PCR. Sequencer: Illumina HiSeq 2500. Starting from the raw public reads, TCRdb applied fastp trimming at Q25, assembled clones with MiXCR and retained in-frame beta chains. Entries that share a CDR3 protein sequence are merged under the most common genes and DNA. Within this sample are 550,000 to 800,000 distinct CDR3 sequences, with 15% to 18% of them counted one time only. The biggest ten clones account for about 9.9% of the sample. Sequenced material: PBMCs from blood, taken about 12 days after vaccination. These receptors originate from a man aged 50 to 59 who received an inactivated influenza vaccine. Donor details come from another sample of the same person, matched by shared clones.

The chain links TRBV11-2 to TRBJ2-1; TRBD2 agrees at 14 bases. Unmatched junction bases numbered 10, after V lost 4 bases and J lost 8 bases. Looked up from germline, CDR1 is SGHAT and CDR2 is FQNNGV. The CDR3 is 17 amino acids. CDR3 DNA sequence: TGTGCCAGCAGCTCCCGACTAGCGGGGGGGCATATGGATGAGCAGTTCTTC. Amino acids: CASSSRLAGGHMDEQFF.

This clonotype occurred a few times. The chain combines TRBV4-2 with TRBJ2-2; D is perhaps TRBD1 or TRBD2 (6 bases each). Trimming pared 1 base from V and 4 bases from J, leaving 13 bases between. The CDR3 extends over 16 amino acids. Per germline, CDR1 LGHNA and CDR2 YNFKEQ. CDR3 amino acids: CASSQVGGRGTGELFF. CDR3 DNA sequence: TGTGCCAGCAGCCAAGTCGGGGGCCGGGGCACCGGGGAGCTGTTTTTT.

V and J are TRBV24-1 and TRBJ2-5, with D hard to call. This CDR3 contains 14 residues. The germline V gene has CDR1 KGHDR and CDR2 SFDVKD. Trimming removed 5 bases from V and 5 bases from J, with 14 bases in between. The CDR3 coding sequence is TGTGCCACCAGTGGAGGAAGCCAAGGGGAGACCCAGTACTTC. Encoded protein: CATSGGSQGETQYF.

A few counts support this clonotype. The rearrangement uses TRBV5-4 and TRBJ1-5; TRBD1 agrees at 7 bases. The CDR3 is 15 residues long. V lost 3 bases to trimming and J lost 1 base; unmatched junction nucleotides: 4. Germline CDR1 and CDR2: SGHNT and YYREEE (reference sequence). In DNA form, the CDR3 reads TGTGCCAGCAGCTCCGACAGGGTCAGCAATCAGCCCCAGCATTTT. Protein: CASSSDRVSNQPQHF.

This clonotype was seen a few times. The chain is built from TRBV28 and TRBJ2-2, with a weak D call TRBD2 (5 bases). Deletions cut 3 bases from V and 4 bases from J, with 12 bases between. There are 15 residues in the CDR3. Looked up from germline, CDR1 is MDHEN and CDR2 is SYDVKM. Here the CDR3 DNA reads TGTGCCAGCAGTTTGAATACCGGGGTCACCGGGGAGCTGTTTTTT. Translated: CASSLNTGVTGELFF.

The gene calls are TRBV20-1 and TRBJ2-3, with 8 nucleotides matching TRBD2. Germline CDR1 is DFQATT and CDR2 is SNEGSKA (reference sequence). The CDR3 is made up of 15 amino acids. Germline trimming cut 0 bases from V and 1 base from J; bases unmatched to any gene: 3. In DNA, the CDR3 is TGCAGTGCTAGAGATTCACTAGCGGGCACAGATACGCAGTATTTT. Translating gives CSARDSLAGTDTQYF.

This clonotype has just a few counts. The chain has TRBV20-1 and TRBJ2-5; weak D call: TRBD1 (6 bases). Germline values: CDR1 DFQATT, CDR2 SNEGSKA (reference sequence). The ends were cut back, 6 bases at V and 4 bases at J, with 9 bases in the middle. The CDR3 covers 11 residues. The CDR3 here is CSAQGRETQYF. CDR3 sequence (DNA): TGCAGTGCACAGGGCCGAGAGACCCAGTACTTC.

This clonotype has more than one count but fewer than ten. This chain joins TRBV12-3 or TRBV12-4 and TRBJ1-5; no definite D call. Between the trimmed V and J ends, which lost 2 bases and 1 base, there was a span of 9 bases. This CDR3 is built from 15 residues. The CDR3 here is CASSLTRQSNQPQHF. The CDR3 DNA reads TGTGCCAGCAGTTTAACGCGGCAGAGCAATCAGCCCCAGCATTTT.

This clonotype was detected a few times. The chain employs TRBV24-1 and TRBJ2-7, with D hard to call. V gave up 2 bases and J gave up 3 bases, with 13 bases separating them. Germline lookup yields CDR1 KGHDR and CDR2 SFDVKD. This CDR3 comprises 15 residues. CDR3 DNA: TGTGCCACCAGTGATTCGGTAGGACCGAACTACGAGCAGTACTTC. It specifies CATSDSVGPNYEQYF.

There are a few counts of this clonotype. The rearrangement uses TRBV20-1 and TRBJ2-1; 10 positions agree with TRBD2. J gave up 6 bases and V 5 bases, and 7 bases lay outside the gene matches. Germline V lookup: CDR1 DFQATT, CDR2 SNEGSKA (reference sequence). CDR3 size: 14 residues. The CDR3 spells CSAERLAGPNEQFF. The CDR3 DNA is TGCAGTGCTGAGAGACTAGCGGGCCCCAATGAGCAGTTCTTC.

This clonotype was found many times. This chain connects TRBV12-3 or TRBV12-4 to TRBJ1-3; TRBD1 aligns across 7 bases. The CDR3 is 17 amino acids. V lost 5 bases to trimming and J lost 3 bases; unmatched junction nucleotides: 13. For the CDR3, the DNA is TGTGCCAGCAGTCCCCAACAGGGGAAGGTTGGTGGAAACACCATATATTTT. Its protein is CASSPQQGKVGGNTIYF.

The V call is TRBV4-1, the J call TRBJ1-2; 8 bases align to TRBD1. The V segment lost 6 bases and the J segment 0 bases; nucleotides outside the gene matches: 12. In germline, CDR1 is MGHRA, CDR2 YSYEKL. The CDR3 sequence is 17 residues long. CDR3 nucleotides: TGCGCCAGCAGGGACAGGGAATACCCAGGAGCTAACTATGGCTACACCTTC. Amino acids: CASRDREYPGANYGYTF.

The V and J genes are TRBV20-1 and TRBJ2-7, with D perhaps TRBD2 (6 bases). Trimming took 5 bases from V and 1 from J, leaving 12 bases between them. The CDR3 is 13 amino acids. CDR1 DFQATT and CDR2 SNEGSKA come from the germline V gene (reference sequence). The CDR3 nucleotides read TGCAGTGCTTTTAGCGGCGGTTCCTACGAGCAGTACTTC. Translated: CSAFSGGSYEQYF.

As concerns this clonotype: An end of the junction differs from the germline gene, which may be a read error. This chain connects TRBV7-9 to TRBJ2-1; 7 bases are a match to TRBD2. The V gene's germline CDR1 is SEHNR and CDR2 FQNEAQ (reference sequence). The CDR3 covers 15 residues. CDR3 amino acids: CATSRERESYNEQFF. Written as DNA, the CDR3 is TGTGCCACCAGCCGGGAGCGGGAATCCTACAATGAGCAGTTCTTC. The variable domain in full, completed from reference TRBV7-9 and TRBJ2-1, reads DTGVSQNPRHKITKRGQNVTFRCDPISEHNRLYWYRQTLGQGPEFLTYFQNEAQLEKSRLLSDRFSAERPKGSFSTLEIQRTEQGDSAMYLCATSRERESYNEQFFGPGTRLTVL.

CDR3 sequence reads: CASTLATSGDTYEQYF. As DNA, the CDR3 is TGTGCCAGCACCCTTGCGACTTCCGGGGATACCTACGAGCAGTACTTC. The rearrangement joins TRBV5-5 to TRBJ2-7, with D tentatively TRBD2 (5 bases). The CDR3 extends over 16 amino acids. Germline values: CDR1 SGHKS, CDR2 YYEKEE (reference sequence). V lost 6 bases and J 2 bases, leaving 21 bases between the germline ends. The entire variable domain, with the rest obtained from reference TRBV5-5 and TRBJ2-7, is as follows: DAGVTQSPTHLIKTRGQQVTLRCSPISGHKSVSWYQQVLGQGPQFIFQYYEKEERGRGNFPDRFSARQFPNYSSELNVNALLLGDSALYLCASTLATSGDTYEQYFGPGTRLTVT.

This clonotype was seen a few times. The chain has TRBV12-3 or TRBV12-4 and TRBJ2-1, with D possibly being TRBD2 (6 bases). The length of the CDR3 is 15 residues. V was shortened by 5 bases and J by 2 bases, with 13 bases between the two germline ends. The CDR3 is CASSLSGPTYNEQFF. The CDR3 coding sequence is TGTGCCAGCAGTCTAAGCGGGCCAACCTACAATGAGCAGTTCTTC.

This clonotype was observed a handful of times. This rearrangement joins TRBV6-5 to TRBJ1-1, with D hard to call. V gave up 2 bases and J gave up 5 bases, with 6 bases separating them. Looked up from germline, CDR1 is MNHEY and CDR2 is SVGAGI. This CDR3 is built from 12 residues. CDR3 nucleotides: TGTGCCAGCAGTTACATGGGTACTGAAGCTTTCTTT. Its translation is CASSYMGTEAFF.